This T cell receptor (beta chain) is from a study of T cell responses to AZD1222 COVID-19 vaccine. Findings of the study overall: Donors were largely white British and mainly female; clonal diversity was possibly underestimated. Repertoire sampling was restricted to post-peak T cell response timepoints.

The CDR3 contains 16 residues. Trimming stripped 3 bases from V and 7 bases from J, with 16 bases between. Germline V gives CDR1 SGHTA, CDR2 FQGNSA. Produced via immunoSEQ multiplex PCR; TCRdb's table is partial and in-frame only. This table has fewer than 120,000 clones, 70% to 90% appearing once. In regard to this clone: Its cognate antigen is unknown.

The origin of this receptor is an adult in good health. The sample in question was peripheral blood, obtained on day 0 of AZD1222 vaccination. V gene TRBV7-2 combines with J gene TRBJ1-6; D gene uncertain. The CDR3 loop reads CASSLSITSPNSPLHF. In nucleotides, the CDR3 is TGTGCCAGCAGCTTGAGCATTACAAGTCCCAATTCACCCCTCCACTTT.